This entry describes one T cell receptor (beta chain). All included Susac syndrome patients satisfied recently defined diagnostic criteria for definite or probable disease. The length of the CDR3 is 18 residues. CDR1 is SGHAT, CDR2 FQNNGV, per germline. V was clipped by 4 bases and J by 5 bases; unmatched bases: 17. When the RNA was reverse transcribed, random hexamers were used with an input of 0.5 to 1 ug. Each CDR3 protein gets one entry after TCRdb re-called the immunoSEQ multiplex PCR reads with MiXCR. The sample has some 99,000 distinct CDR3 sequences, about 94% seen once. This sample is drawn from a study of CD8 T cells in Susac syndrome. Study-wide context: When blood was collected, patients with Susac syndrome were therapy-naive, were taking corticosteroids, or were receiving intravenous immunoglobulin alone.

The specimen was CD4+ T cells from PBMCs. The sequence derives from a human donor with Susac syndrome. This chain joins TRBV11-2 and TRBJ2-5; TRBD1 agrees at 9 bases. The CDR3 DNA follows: TGTGCCAGCAGCTCCGGAACAGGGGGCGGCGGGTTAGGCGAGACCCAGTACTTC. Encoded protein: CASSSGTGGGGLGETQYF.